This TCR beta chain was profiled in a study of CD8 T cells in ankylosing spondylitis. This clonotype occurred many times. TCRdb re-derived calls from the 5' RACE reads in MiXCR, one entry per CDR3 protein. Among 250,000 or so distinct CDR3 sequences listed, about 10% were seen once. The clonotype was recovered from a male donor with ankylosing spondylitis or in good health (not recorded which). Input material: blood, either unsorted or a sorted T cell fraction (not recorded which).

Here the CDR3 reads CASTLNMAARGEKLFF. CDR3 DNA: TGTGCCAGCACTCTAAATATGGCTGCTCGGGGGGAAAAACTGTTTTTT. The chain uses TRBV12-3 or TRBV12-4 and TRBJ1-4; TRBD1 might be the D (5 bases). Deletions cut 7 bases from V and 8 bases from J, with 23 bases between. This CDR3 has 16 residues.